The TCR beta chain under discussion was sequenced for a study of blood T cell repertoires in COVID-19. Study-wide context: The study drew acute and convalescent COVID-19 samples from the United States, Italy and Spain.

The repertoire was sequenced with immunoSEQ multiplex PCR; TCRdb's copy has only in-frame clones and lacks some. The sample yields around 100,000 clones, roughly 84% seen once. With 8 bases removed from V and 3 bases from J, the gap between germline ends came to 14 bases. This CDR3 comprises 13 residues. Germline CDR1 MNHEY, CDR2 SVGAGI. The chain employs TRBV6-5 and TRBJ2-7, with D possibly TRBD2 on 7 matching bases. The clonotype comes from a man between 40 and 49 years old with acute or convalescent COVID-19. Sequencing used peripheral blood. CDR3 nucleotide sequence: TGTGCCAGCTTTGGGGGGGGCAGCTACGAGCAGTACTTC. This translates into CASFGGGSYEQYF.